These 28 T cell receptor beta chains originate from one sample sequenced in a study of cytomegalovirus exposure and HLA in healthy donors. The PCR used 60 Vbeta and 13 Jbeta primers. Some clones are missing from TCRdb's copy, which holds only in-frame ones; the method was immunoSEQ multiplex PCR. The data show about 150,000 clones, over 60% seen once. The sequenced sample was PBMCs. All receptors come from a man between 40 and 49 years old in good health and CMV-seropositive.

This clone was counted a few times. The chain links TRBV28 to TRBJ1-5; D gene unclear. V was shortened by 6 bases and J by 6 bases, with 12 bases between the two germline ends. Germline loops: CDR1 MDHEN, CDR2 SYDVKM. The CDR3 is 13 residues long. The CDR3 nucleotides are TGTGCCAGCAGCAGAGGGATGGGTCAGCCCCAGCATTTT. Translating gives CASSRGMGQPQHF.

V usage is TRBV11-2 and J usage is TRBJ2-3; D not certain. Germline V lookup: CDR1 SGHAT, CDR2 FQNNGV. The V end was cut by 0 bases, the J end by 2 bases, with 9 bases between. This CDR3 contains 15 residues. The CDR3 DNA reads TGTGCCAGCAGCTTAGATGAGATCAACACAGATACGCAGTATTTT. Encoded protein: CASSLDEINTDTQYF. The complete variable domain, with remaining parts taken from reference TRBV11-2 and TRBJ2-3, reads EAGVAQSPRYKIIEKRQSVAFWCNPISGHATLYWYQQILGQGPKLLIQFQNNGVVDDSQLPKDRFSAERLKGVDSTLKIQPAKLEDSAVYLCASSLDEINTDTQYFGPGTRLTVL.

The chain combines TRBV30 with TRBJ2-3; no clear D gene. There are 12 residues in the CDR3. Trimming cost V 2 bases and J 9 bases, with 12 bases left between them. CDR1 is GTSNPN and CDR2 is SVGIG in the germline V gene (reference sequence). The CDR3 here is CAWSLYRETQYF. The CDR3 DNA reads as TGTGCCTGGAGTCTGTACCGAGAAACGCAGTATTTT.

The chain links TRBV28 to TRBJ2-7; 12 bases line up with TRBD2. Germline-derived CDR1 and CDR2 are MDHEN and SYDVKM. The CDR3 has 15 amino acids. J lost 6 bases, V lost 3 bases, and 6 bases had no gene match. CDR3 sequence: CASSFSSGRASEQYF. DNA for the CDR3: TGTGCCAGCAGTTTTTCTAGCGGGAGGGCCAGCGAGCAGTACTTC.

This clone was detected once. This chain connects TRBV5-1 to TRBJ2-7; a possible D gene is TRBD2 (6 bases). CDR1 and CDR2 (germline): SGHRS, YFSETQ. V was trimmed by 4 bases and J by 3 bases, leaving 11 bases between them. The CDR3 contains 13 residues. The CDR3 DNA sequence: TGCGCCAGCAGCCTTACCGGGGGCTACGAGCAGTACTTC. It encodes CASSLTGGYEQYF. The variable domain in full, with the rest retrieved from reference TRBV5-1 and TRBJ2-7, is KAGVTQTPRYLIKTRGQQVTLSCSPISGHRSVSWYQQTPGQGLQFLFEYFSETQRNKGNFPGRFSGRQFSNSRSEMNVSTLELGDSALYLCASSLTGGYEQYFGPGTRLTVT.

The chain has TRBV10-3 and TRBJ1-1; 8 nucleotides align to TRBD1. This CDR3 has 11 amino acids. The V and J ends lost 6 bases and 13 bases, in that order; junction bases with no gene match: 7. In germline, CDR1 is ENHRY, CDR2 SYGVKD. CDR3 sequence: CAISRGRGVFF. The CDR3 DNA is TGTGCCATCAGCAGGGGGCGCGGCGTTTTCTTT.

This clone came up a few times. The chain joins TRBV27 to TRBJ2-3, with 11 bases fitting TRBD2. This CDR3 is built from 16 residues. Per germline, CDR1 MNHEY and CDR2 SMNVEV (reference sequence). J was trimmed by 1 base and V by 6 bases; bases with no gene match: 6. In DNA form, the CDR3 reads TGTGCCAGCAGGGGACTAGCGGCATGGGGCACAGATACGCAGTATTTT. Protein: CASRGLAAWGTDTQYF.

The V and J genes are TRBV28 and TRBJ1-4; maybe TRBD1 (6 bases). The ends were cut back, 11 bases at V and 5 bases at J, with 18 bases in the middle. The germline gives CDR1 MDHEN, CDR2 SYDVKM. CDR3 size: 14 residues. CDR3: CAAGSTGNNEKLFF. The CDR3 DNA follows: TGTGCCGCGGGCTCCACAGGGAACAATGAAAAACTGTTTTTT.

The V gene is TRBV15, the J gene TRBJ1-5; no reliable D call. Germline V gene data show CDR1 as LNHNV and CDR2 as YYDKDF (reference sequence). The CDR3 runs 16 residues. Trimming stripped 3 bases from V and 0 bases from J, with 12 bases between. The CDR3 DNA follows: TGTGCCACCAGCAGTCGCCGCCTAAATAGCAATCAGCCCCAGCATTTT. Its protein is CATSSRRLNSNQPQHF. Variable domain in full (rest from reference TRBV15 and TRBJ1-5): DAMVIQNPRYQVTQFGKPVTLSCSQTLNHNVMYWYQQKSSQAPKLLFHYYDKDFNNEADTPDNFQSRRPNTSFCFLDIRSPGLGDTAMYLCATSSRRLNSNQPQHFGDGTRLSIL.

The V and J genes are TRBV19 and TRBJ2-3; 7 nucleotides line up with TRBD2. Germline assignment: CDR1 LNHDA and CDR2 SQIVND (reference sequence). V trimming: 9 bases; J trimming: 8 bases; junction bases outside the gene matches: 14. The CDR3 sequence is 14 residues long. CDR3 region: CASSIGRGGSTQYF. In DNA, the CDR3 is TGTGCCAGCTCTATAGGGAGGGGAGGTAGTACGCAGTATTTT.

This chain connects TRBV27 to TRBJ2-5, with TRBD2 as a possible D gene (6 bases). The CDR3 is 15 amino acids. The V end lost 6 bases, the J end lost 2 bases, and 16 bases lay between the germline ends. Germline V gene sequence: CDR1 MNHEY, CDR2 SMNVEV (reference sequence). DNA of the CDR3: TGTGCCAGCAGAACCCATGGGACTCGGCAAGAGACCCAGTACTTC. It specifies CASRTHGTRQETQYF.

The V gene is TRBV9, the J gene TRBJ2-5; D is perhaps TRBD2 (6 bases). Germline V gene sequence: CDR1 SGDLS, CDR2 YYNGEE. Between the trimmed V and J ends, which lost 0 bases and 5 bases, there was a span of 14 bases. The CDR3 has 15 amino acids. CDR3 bases: TGTGCCAGCAGCGTAGGGGGAGGTCCAAGGGAGACCCAGTACTTC. This codes for CASSVGGGPRETQYF.

The rearrangement joins TRBV29-1 to TRBJ2-5, with TRBD1 matching 7 bases. The J call may not be correct, given that the DNA end is closer to TRBJ2-7. This CDR3 has 12 amino acids. Germline lookup yields CDR1 SQVTM and CDR2 ANQGSEA. The CDR3, as DNA: TGCAGCGCCCGGGACAGCTCCTACGAGCAGTACTTC. It yields the protein CSARDSSYEQYF.

The CDR3 is CASSLSGNTEAFF. The CDR3 nucleotides read TGTGCCAGCAGCTTATCCGGGAACACTGAAGCTTTCTTT. The chain joins TRBV11-3 to TRBJ1-1; D ambiguous. V was trimmed by 2 bases and J by 1 base, leaving 5 bases between them. In germline, CDR1 is SGHNT, CDR2 YENEEA. The CDR3 consists of 13 residues.

CDR3 protein: CASSISRGRGYTF. The CDR3 DNA sequence: TGTGCCAGCTCAATATCTAGGGGCCGAGGCTACACCTTC. The chain employs TRBV18 and TRBJ1-2; possible D gene TRBD1, 5 bases. The length of the CDR3 is 13 residues. The V gene's germline CDR1 is KGHSH and CDR2 LQKENI. V was trimmed by 5 bases and J by 8 bases, leaving 15 bases between them. The variable domain in full, completed from reference TRBV18 and TRBJ1-2, reads NAGVMQNPRHLVRRRGQEARLRCSPMKGHSHVYWYRQLPEEGLKFMVYLQKENIIDESGMPKERFSAEFPKEGPSILRIQQVVRGDSAAYFCASSISRGRGYTFGSGTRLTVV.

This clone has a single count. The CDR3, as DNA: TGTGCCAGCTCACTCGGGACGGGAGGTTCTGGGGCCAACGTCCTGACTTTC. Encoded protein: CASSLGTGGSGANVLTF. V and J are TRBV18 and TRBJ2-6; 7 bases align to TRBD2. Germline V gene data show CDR1 as KGHSH and CDR2 as LQKENI. The ends lost 4 bases at V and 1 base at J; junction bases unmatched: 7. CDR3 length: 17 amino acids.

V and J are TRBV19 and TRBJ2-1, with TRBD2 identical over 9 bases. CDR3 length equals 15 residues. Germline V lookup: CDR1 LNHDA, CDR2 SQIVND (reference sequence). V shed 3 bases, J shed 5 bases, and the junction held 5 bases outside the gene matches. CDR3 bases: TGTGCCAGTAGTATCGGGACTAGCAGAGACAATGAGCAGTTCTTC. It yields the protein CASSIGTSRDNEQFF.

In this sample, this clone turned up once. The CDR3 DNA reads as TGTGCCAGCAGCCCCGTTGGAGAACCTGAAGCTTTCTTT. It encodes CASSPVGEPEAFF. The genes are TRBV9 and TRBJ1-1, with unresolved D. The CDR3 extends over 13 amino acids. V lost 4 bases and J lost 6, with 13 bases in between. The germline V gene encodes CDR1 SGDLS and CDR2 YYNGEE.

The rearrangement joins TRBV7-8 to TRBJ1-5, with D possibly TRBD1 on 6 matching bases. The CDR3 is 14 amino acids. Germline CDR1 reads SGHVS; CDR2 reads FQNEAQ. V lost 5 bases to trimming and J lost 5 bases, with 13 bases between them. The CDR3 DNA follows: TGTGCCAGCAGCCTCGCGGGGGCAGATCAGCCCCAGCATTTT. Its protein product is CASSLAGADQPQHF.

V gene TRBV6-1 combines with J gene TRBJ2-2; no definite D call. V was trimmed by 2 bases and J by 2 bases, leaving 6 bases between them. The CDR3 contains 14 residues. Germline V gene lookup returns CDR1 MNHNS and CDR2 SASEGT. CDR3: CASSELVNTGELFF. The DNA of the CDR3 is TGTGCCAGCAGTGAACTAGTTAACACCGGGGAGCTGTTTTTT.

The chain uses TRBV5-4 and TRBJ1-1, with D perhaps matching TRBD1 (5 bases). The CDR3 extends over 14 amino acids. The germline V gene encodes CDR1 SGHNT and CDR2 YYREEE (reference sequence). V gave up 2 bases and J gave up 5 bases, with 13 bases separating them. The CDR3, as DNA: TGTGCCAGCAGCTTTAACCAGGGCGAGACTGAAGCTTTCTTT. This codes for CASSFNQGETEAFF.

J is TRBJ1-4 and V is TRBV4-3; D possibly corresponds to TRBD1 (6 bases). The germline CDR1 and CDR2 sequences are LGHNA and YSLEER. The CDR3 loop spans 15 amino acids. Trimming stripped 3 bases from V and 1 base from J, with 9 bases between. As DNA, the CDR3 is TGCGCCAGCAGCCACAACAGGGTAACTAATGAAAAACTGTTTTTT. Protein: CASSHNRVTNEKLFF.

DNA of the CDR3: TGTGCCAGCAGTCCCACCGGGGGGGGCACCACCTACAATGAGCAGTTCTTC. This codes for CASSPTGGGTTYNEQFF. J is TRBJ2-1 and V is TRBV5-6; 8 nucleotides line up with TRBD2. This CDR3 region has 17 residues. The germline gives CDR1 SGHDT, CDR2 YYEEEE. V lost 5 bases, J lost 2 bases, and 12 bases stayed unmatched.

The J gene is TRBJ1-5, the V gene TRBV2; 11 bases fit TRBD1. Losses at the gene ends were 4 bases for V and 7 bases for J; bases not matched to a gene: 6. The CDR3 loop spans 15 amino acids. Germline V CDR1 and CDR2: SNHLY, FYNNEI. CDR3 sequence (DNA): TGTGCCAGCAGTGGGGACAGGGGGACGTTACAGCCCCAGCATTTT. Its translation is CASSGDRGTLQPQHF. The full variable domain, its missing parts supplied by reference TRBV2 and TRBJ1-5, is EPEVTQTPSHQVTQMGQEVILRCVPISNHLYFYWYRQILGQKVEFLVSFYNNEISEKSEIFDDQFSVERPDGSNFTLKIRSTKLEDSAMYFCASSGDRGTLQPQHFGDGTRLSIL.

This rearrangement joins TRBV27 to TRBJ2-5, with TRBD2 matching over 7 bases. With V trimmed by 6 bases and J by 5 bases, 12 bases remained unmatched. The germline gives CDR1 MNHEY, CDR2 SMNVEV (reference sequence). The CDR3 has 15 amino acids. The DNA for the CDR3 is TGTGCCAGCAGACCGGGGGGAGCACTCTACGAGACCCAGTACTTC. Protein: CASRPGGALYETQYF.

The chain has TRBV6-6 and TRBJ2-3; TRBD2 is a possible D gene (5 bases). Germline loops: CDR1 MNHNY, CDR2 SVGAGI (reference sequence). The CDR3 spans 15 residues. V dropped 4 bases and J dropped 1 base, with 12 bases sitting between them. This CDR3 is CASSSRDGGTDTQYF. CDR3 nucleotide sequence: TGTGCCAGCAGTTCCCGGGATGGGGGCACAGATACGCAGTATTTT.

This rearrangement joins TRBV10-3 to TRBJ1-3; D not certain. V was shortened by 6 bases and J by 4 bases, with 10 bases between the two germline ends. Per germline, CDR1 ENHRY and CDR2 SYGVKD. CDR3 length: 13 residues. Written as DNA, the CDR3 is TGTGCCATCAGAGAGGGCTCAGGAAACACCATATATTTT. Protein: CAIREGSGNTIYF.

J is TRBJ1-1 and V is TRBV10-2; D is perhaps TRBD1 (6 bases). The CDR3 runs 14 residues. Between the trimmed V and J ends, which lost 10 bases and 2 bases, there was a span of 17 bases. CDR1 is WSHSY, CDR2 SAAADI, per germline. CDR3 coding DNA: TGCGCCACCTTCCCGACAGGACCAAACACTGAAGCTTTCTTT. This translates into CATFPTGPNTEAFF.